The rows below give T cell receptor beta chains drawn from one sample of a study of shared T cell receptors in the human thymus. Assay: immunoSEQ multiplex PCR; the TCRdb copy retains only in-frame clones and omits some. This table holds 700,000 to 750,000 clones, approximately 85% found once. Another study also made use of these data, one on human thymus T cells.

Sequencing used thymocytes. These receptors were taken from a girl less than two years old with a congenital heart defect. Each CDR3 is given with its conserved first and last residue. A D gene is named only where the DNA matches it firmly. Where a row states a size, it is once, few, many or the class of an expanded clone; other rows omit it.

length: 17; size: .; J: TRBJ2-7; V: TRBV7-8; D: TRBD2; DNA: TGTGCCAGCAGCTCATTAAGGGCCGGGACTACCCACTACGAGCAGTACTTC; CDR3: CASSSLRAGTTHYEQYF
length: 15; size: .; J: TRBJ1-1; V: TRBV7-9; D: .; DNA: TGTGCCAGCGGCATCGTCCGGAGGCTGAACACTGAAGCTTTCTTT; CDR3: CASGIVRRLNTEAFF
length: 13; size: .; J: TRBJ2-1; V: TRBV21-1; D: .; DNA: TGTGCCAGCAGCAACGAAAAGGGGTATGAGCAGTTCTTC; CDR3: CASSNEKGYEQFF
length: 16; size: .; J: TRBJ1-5; V: TRBV6-6; D: TRBD1; DNA: TGTGCCAGCAGTTACTCGGGACAGTCAAGCAATCAGCCCCAGCATTTT; CDR3: CASSYSGQSSNQPQHF
length: 16; size: .; J: TRBJ2-3; V: TRBV5-1; D: TRBD2; DNA: TGCGCCAGCAGCTTGGTGATAGCGGGGTACACAGATACGCAGTATTTT; CDR3: CASSLVIAGYTDTQYF
length: 16; size: .; J: TRBJ2-3; V: TRBV9; D: TRBD2; DNA: TGTGCCAGCAGCACCCGACTAGCGCCCTACACAGATACGCAGTATTTT; CDR3: CASSTRLAPYTDTQYF
length: 15; size: once; J: TRBJ2-4; V: TRBV5-1; D: TRBD1; DNA: TGCGCCAGCAGCTACGACAGGGCGGGCAAAAACATTCAGTACTTC; CDR3: CASSYDRAGKNIQYF
length: 16; size: .; J: TRBJ2-7; V: TRBV5-5; D: TRBD1; DNA: TGTGCCAGCAGCTTGGGCCTCAGACAGGGATCCTACGAGCAGTACTTC; CDR3: CASSLGLRQGSYEQYF
length: 17; size: .; J: TRBJ2-1; V: TRBV27; D: TRBD1; DNA: TGTGCCAGCAGTCCTTCGGACAGGGGGCTGTTCCGACATGAGCAGTTCTTC; CDR3: CASSPSDRGLFRHEQFF
length: 19; size: .; J: TRBJ1-2; V: TRBV4-3; D: TRBD1; DNA: TGCGCCAGCAGCCAAGATTTGGAGGGGGCGAGGAAGTTAAGATATGGCTACACCTTC; CDR3: CASSQDLEGARKLRYGYTF
length: 18; size: .; J: TRBJ1-1; V: TRBV7-9; D: TRBD1; DNA: TGTGCCAGCAGCCCGTTGCGGGGACAGAAGAAACAGGACACTGAAGCTTTCTTT; CDR3: CASSPLRGQKKQDTEAFF
length: 13; size: .; J: TRBJ2-7; V: TRBV4-2; D: TRBD1; DNA: TGTGCCAGCAGCCGGACAGGGTCCTACGAGCAGTACTTC; CDR3: CASSRTGSYEQYF
length: 13; size: .; J: TRBJ2-7; V: TRBV5-4; D: TRBD2; DNA: TGTGCCAGCAGCTGGACTAGCGGGAGGGAGCAGTACTTC; CDR3: CASSWTSGREQYF
length: 17; size: .; J: TRBJ2-6; V: TRBV5-6; D: .; DNA: TGTGCCAGCAGCGCCGAGTCGCACCCTTCTGGGGCCAACGTCCTGACTTTC; CDR3: CASSAESHPSGANVLTF
length: 17; size: .; J: TRBJ1-5; V: TRBV7-9; D: .; DNA: TGTGCCAGCAGCCCCACAATCCATGGGACATCCAATCAGCCCCAGCATTTT; CDR3: CASSPTIHGTSNQPQHF
length: 15; size: once; J: TRBJ2-7; V: TRBV5-5; D: TRBD1; DNA: TGTGCCAGCAGCTTATTTTCAGGGGGCTCCTACGAGCAGTACTTC; CDR3: CASSLFSGGSYEQYF
length: 15; size: .; J: TRBJ1-2; V: TRBV28; D: .; DNA: TGTGCCAGCAGCCCACCCCTCCCGGTTAACTATGGCTACACCTTC; CDR3: CASSPPLPVNYGYTF
length: 17; size: few; J: TRBJ2-3; V: TRBV5-6; D: .; DNA: TGTGCCAGCAGCTTGATTTCCGGGTCGGGGGTAACAGATACGCAGTATTTT; CDR3: CASSLISGSGVTDTQYF
length: 18; size: .; J: TRBJ2-7; V: TRBV28; D: TRBD2; DNA: TGTGCCAGCAGTTTGGGGCGGGGGGATTACCCGAGCTCCTACGAGCAGTACTTC; CDR3: CASSLGRGDYPSSYEQYF
length: 18; size: .; J: TRBJ1-1; V: TRBV5-1; D: .; DNA: TGCGCCAGCAGGACAAGACCCCCGCCATCCAAATGGGACACTGAAGCTTTCTTT; CDR3: CASRTRPPPSKWDTEAFF
length: 17; size: .; J: TRBJ2-7; V: TRBV13; D: .; DNA: TGTGCCAGCAGCTTAAGGTCTGGTAGCAGGACATACTACGAGCAGTACTTC; CDR3: CASSLRSGSRTYYEQYF
length: 16; size: .; J: TRBJ1-1; V: TRBV4-3; D: .; DNA: TGCGCCAGCAGCAAAAGAATTCGGGATCTGGACACTGAAGCTTTCTTT; CDR3: CASSKRIRDLDTEAFF
length: 17; size: .; J: TRBJ1-6; V: TRBV5-1; D: .; DNA: TGCGCCAGCAGCTTGGAATACGGGGGCTCCTATAATTCACCCCTCCACTTT; CDR3: CASSLEYGGSYNSPLHF
length: 17; size: .; J: TRBJ2-1; V: TRBV4-1; D: TRBD2; DNA: TGCGCCAGCAGCCAATTAGGCAGGACTAGCAGTTGGAATGAGCAGTTCTTC; CDR3: CASSQLGRTSSWNEQFF
length: 18; size: .; J: TRBJ1-1; V: TRBV5-8; D: TRBD1; DNA: TGTGCCAGCAGCCATGTACCCACCGTAGACAGGGACGACACTGAAGCTTTCTTT; CDR3: CASSHVPTVDRDDTEAFF
length: 16; size: .; J: TRBJ1-5; V: TRBV4-1; D: .; DNA: TGCGCCAGCAGCCAAGATTTCCAGGGACTTAATCAGCCCCAGCATTTT; CDR3: CASSQDFQGLNQPQHF